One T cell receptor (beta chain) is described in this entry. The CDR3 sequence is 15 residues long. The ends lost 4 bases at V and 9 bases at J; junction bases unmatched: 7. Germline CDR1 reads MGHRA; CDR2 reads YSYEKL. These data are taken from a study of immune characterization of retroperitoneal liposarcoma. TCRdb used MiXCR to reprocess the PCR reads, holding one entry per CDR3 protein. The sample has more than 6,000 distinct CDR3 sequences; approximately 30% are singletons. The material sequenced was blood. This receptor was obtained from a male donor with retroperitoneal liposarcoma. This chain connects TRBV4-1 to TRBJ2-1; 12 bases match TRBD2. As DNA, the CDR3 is TGCGCCAGCAGCCGGACGACTAGCGGGAGTTCTGAGCAGTTCTTC. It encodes CASSRTTSGSSEQFF.